This passage covers 24 T cell receptor beta chains from one sample sequenced in a study of siplizumab effects on memory and regulatory T cells. TCRdb's copy holds only in-frame clones and misses some; the assay was immunoSEQ multiplex PCR. The sample has about 100,000 clones; more than 85% are singletons. The sequencing input was Tregs sorted from blood. The receptors derive from a human donor in good health.

The rearrangement joins TRBV15 to TRBJ2-3; the D call may be TRBD1 or TRBD2 (6 bases each). Trimming stripped 3 bases from V and 2 bases from J, with 12 bases between. Looked up from germline, CDR1 is LNHNV and CDR2 is YYDKDF (reference sequence). This CDR3 is built from 15 residues. The CDR3 nucleotides read TGTGCCACCAGCAGGGAGGGGGAGCTCACAGATACGCAGTATTTT. Amino acids: CATSREGELTDTQYF.

The rearrangement links TRBV5-5 to TRBJ1-1, with 11 bases that match TRBD1. This CDR3 has 15 amino acids. Looked up from germline, CDR1 is SGHKS and CDR2 is YYEKEE (reference sequence). After removal of 3 bases from V and 5 bases from J, the junction contained 6 bases not matched to a gene. CDR3 nucleotide sequence: TGTGCCAGCAGCTATAGGACAGGGGGCTTAACTGAAGCTTTCTTT. As protein: CASSYRTGGLTEAFF.

This sequence joins TRBV6-6 and TRBJ1-5; TRBD1 agrees at 9 bases. The CDR3 length is 16 residues. The V gene end was trimmed by 2 bases and the J gene end by 5 bases; junction bases not matched to a gene: 7. CDR1 is MNHNY, CDR2 SVGAGI, per germline (reference sequence). Here the CDR3 DNA reads TGTGCCAGCAGTTACAAGCGGACAGGGGTCGATCAGCCCCAGCATTTT. This translates into CASSYKRTGVDQPQHF.

The chain combines TRBV7-3 with TRBJ2-3; D not certain. The V end was cut by 5 bases, the J end by 0 bases, with 6 bases between. This CDR3 comprises 13 residues. Germline V gene data show CDR1 as SGHTA and CDR2 as FQGTGA. CDR3 sequence: CASSPGSTDTQYF. In nucleotides, the CDR3 is TGTGCCAGCAGCCCAGGTAGCACAGATACGCAGTATTTT.

V gene TRBV9 combines with J gene TRBJ2-7, with 14 bases aligning to TRBD2. Germline V gene sequence: CDR1 SGDLS, CDR2 YYNGEE. V was clipped by 2 bases and J by 7 bases; unmatched bases: 8. The CDR3 length is 16 residues. CDR3 sequence reads: CASSVGLAGGLEEQYF. CDR3 nucleotides: TGTGCCAGCAGCGTCGGACTAGCGGGAGGATTGGAGGAGCAGTACTTC.

The chain couples TRBV6-1 to TRBJ2-2, with D uncertain. Per germline, CDR1 MNHNS and CDR2 SASEGT. Between the trimmed V and J ends, which lost 8 bases and 0 bases, there was a span of 7 bases. CDR3 length equals 13 residues. The CDR3 DNA follows: TGTGCCAGCCTTGCCCCGAACACCGGGGAGCTGTTTTTT. Translating it yields CASLAPNTGELFF.

The chain is built from TRBV6-1 and TRBJ1-6; a possible D gene is TRBD1 (6 bases). The length of the CDR3 is 14 residues. The germline gives CDR1 MNHNS, CDR2 SASEGT. V lost 7 bases and J 7 bases, leaving 14 bases between the germline ends. CDR3 loop: CASKAGQPNSPLHF. The CDR3 DNA sequence: TGTGCCAGCAAGGCAGGACAGCCGAATTCACCCCTCCACTTT.

V usage is TRBV5-4 and J usage is TRBJ2-3; perhaps TRBD2 as D (6 bases). Trimming took 0 bases from V and 9 from J, leaving 17 bases between them. CDR1 and CDR2 from the germline V gene are SGHNT and YYREEE (reference sequence). This CDR3 has 15 amino acids. Here the CDR3 DNA reads TGTGCCAGCAGCTTGGAACGGGAGCCCTCGTACACGCAGTATTTT. As protein: CASSLEREPSYTQYF.

This clone has just one count. V is TRBV5-4 and J is TRBJ1-2; 7 bases align to TRBD1. V shed 0 bases and J 3 bases; nucleotides not matched to a gene: 5. Germline-derived CDR1 and CDR2 are SGHNT and YYREEE (reference sequence). CDR3 size: 15 residues. The CDR3 nucleotides read TGTGCCAGCAGCTTGGAGTCAGGGGGGCACTATGGCTACACCTTC. Its translation: CASSLESGGHYGYTF.

The chain employs TRBV11-3 and TRBJ2-7, with D possibly TRBD2 on 5 matching bases. Deletions cut 4 bases from V and 2 bases from J, with 12 bases between. The V gene's germline CDR1 is SGHNT and CDR2 YENEEA. The CDR3 loop spans 14 amino acids. CDR3 in amino acids: CASSSPGSPYEQYF. Here the CDR3 DNA reads TGTGCCAGCAGCTCCCCGGGGTCCCCCTACGAGCAGTACTTC.

This sequence joins TRBV6-6 and TRBJ1-5, with 10 bases fitting TRBD1. There are 14 residues in the CDR3. Germline loops: CDR1 MNHNY, CDR2 SVGAGI (reference sequence). Unmatched junction bases numbered 8, after V lost 6 bases and J lost 9 bases. For the CDR3, the DNA is TGTGCCAGCAGCCCGGGACAGGGGTTTGCGCCCCAGCATTTT. Translating it yields CASSPGQGFAPQHF.

CDR3 nucleotides: TGTGCCAGCAGCTTGCCTGGGGACCGGGTGGGCTACACCTTC. This codes for CASSLPGDRVGYTF. The chain employs TRBV5-6 and TRBJ1-2, with D possibly TRBD1 on 5 matching bases. CDR1 SGHDT and CDR2 YYEEEE come from the germline V gene. The CDR3 runs to 14 residues. V was cut by 1 base and J by 8 bases, with 15 bases left in between.

This chain links TRBV5-1 with TRBJ1-2; D is perhaps TRBD1 (5 bases). Trimming left V 5 bases short and J 8 bases short, with 22 bases between. Germline V gene data show CDR1 as SGHRS and CDR2 as YFSETQ. The CDR3 is 15 residues long. CDR3 sequence (DNA): TGCGCCAGCAGTCGTGTGGGCGAACCAGGGTTAGGCTACACCTTC. Protein: CASSRVGEPGLGYTF.

This clone was seen only a few times. CDR3 DNA: TGTGCCAGCAGCTTTGATTCACCCCTCCACTTT. This encodes CASSFDSPLHF. The gene calls are TRBV7-9 and TRBJ1-6; no clear D gene. CDR1 and CDR2 from the germline V gene are SEHNR and FQNEAQ (reference sequence). The ends were cut back, 3 bases at V and 8 bases at J, with 2 bases in the middle. The CDR3 covers 11 residues.

This chain joins TRBV6-1 and TRBJ2-1; no clear D. V lost 7 bases, J lost 0 bases, and 13 bases lay in between. The V gene's germline CDR1 is MNHNS and CDR2 SASEGT. The CDR3 has 15 residues. The CDR3 sequence: CASTAGQISYNEQFF. The CDR3 nucleotides are TGTGCCAGCACAGCAGGTCAAATCTCCTACAATGAGCAGTTCTTC.

This chain connects TRBV7-2 to TRBJ2-1, with D perhaps given as TRBD1 or TRBD2 (5 bases each). The CDR3 totals 15 residues. Germline-derived CDR1 and CDR2 are SGHTA and FQGNSA. V was cut by 5 bases and J by 3 bases, with 14 bases left in between. This chain's CDR3 is CASSLGQGRYNEQFF. The CDR3 DNA reads as TGTGCCAGCAGCCTAGGTCAGGGACGCTACAATGAGCAGTTCTTC.

This clone was picked up one time. This chain uses TRBV18 with TRBJ2-6; D is uncertain. The CDR3 length is 18 residues. Trimming shortened V by 2 bases and J by 0 bases, and 14 bases separated the two germline ends. Germline values: CDR1 KGHSH, CDR2 LQKENI. In DNA form, the CDR3 reads TGTGCCAGCTCACCATCGGCCAGGCCTTCCTCTGGGGCCAACGTCCTGACTTTC. It yields the protein CASSPSARPSSGANVLTF. Looking up the rest from reference TRBV18 and TRBJ2-6 gives the full variable domain: NAGVMQNPRHLVRRRGQEARLRCSPMKGHSHVYWYRQLPEEGLKFMVYLQKENIIDESGMPKERFSAEFPKEGPSILRIQQVVRGDSAAYFCASSPSARPSSGANVLTFGAGSRLTVL.

V is TRBV18 and J is TRBJ2-4, with 8 bases identical to TRBD1. The trim removed 1 base at V and 1 base at J, leaving 6 bases unmatched. Germline V gives CDR1 KGHSH, CDR2 LQKENI. The CDR3 extends over 17 amino acids. The chain's CDR3 is CASSPRQGASAKNIQYF. Written as DNA, the CDR3 is TGTGCCAGCTCACCACGTCAGGGGGCCAGTGCCAAAAACATTCAGTACTTC. The full variable domain, rest sourced from reference TRBV18 and TRBJ2-4, is NAGVMQNPRHLVRRRGQEARLRCSPMKGHSHVYWYRQLPEEGLKFMVYLQKENIIDESGMPKERFSAEFPKEGPSILRIQQVVRGDSAAYFCASSPRQGASAKNIQYFGAGTRLSVL.

V and J are TRBV11-3 and TRBJ2-4, with D perhaps matching TRBD1 or TRBD2 (5 bases each). CDR3 size: 15 residues. The germline CDR1 and CDR2 sequences are SGHNT and YENEEA. The V gene lost 3 bases and the J gene lost 4 bases, with 13 bases spanning the gap. CDR3 residues: CASSLDGTAKNIQYF. CDR3 sequence (DNA): TGTGCCAGCAGCTTGGACGGGACGGCTAAAAACATTCAGTACTTC.

The gene calls are TRBV5-6 and TRBJ2-7; D ambiguous. The CDR3 is made up of 12 amino acids. V was clipped by 1 base and J by 4 bases, with 6 bases between them. The germline V gene encodes CDR1 SGHDT and CDR2 YYEEEE. CDR3 loop: CASSLKDYEQYF. CDR3 DNA sequence: TGTGCCAGCAGCTTGAAGGATTACGAGCAGTACTTC.

The rearrangement uses TRBV5-1 and TRBJ1-1; D may be TRBD1 (6 bases). The germline V gene encodes CDR1 SGHRS and CDR2 YFSETQ. CDR3 size: 16 residues. The germline V and J ends were trimmed by 4 bases and 0 bases, with 16 bases remaining between them. The DNA of the CDR3 is TGCGCCAGCAGCCTTGAACGACAGGTTATGAACACTGAAGCTTTCTTT. Residues: CASSLERQVMNTEAFF.

This clone showed up just once. The sample holds other DNA sequences that translate to the same CDR3. The chain employs TRBV7-9 and TRBJ2-1; the match to TRBD2 covers 9 bases. V lost 6 bases to trimming and J lost 1 base; unmatched junction nucleotides: 4. Germline V gene lookup returns CDR1 SEHNR and CDR2 FQNEAQ (reference sequence). This CDR3 spans 15 amino acids. The CDR3 sequence: CASSYSGSSYNEQFF. The CDR3 DNA reads TGTGCCAGCAGTTATAGCGGGAGTTCCTACAATGAGCAGTTCTTC.

In DNA, the CDR3 is TGTGCCAGCAGACCCGGGACAGCAACCTACGAGCAGTACTTC. This sequence encodes CASRPGTATYEQYF. This chain connects TRBV2 to TRBJ2-7; 7 bases are a match to TRBD1. The CDR3 spans 14 residues. CDR1 and CDR2 from the germline V gene are SNHLY and FYNNEI. The ends lost 6 bases at V and 2 bases at J; junction bases unmatched: 7.

The chain is built from TRBV27 and TRBJ2-1; 14 nucleotides agree with TRBD2. The CDR3 consists of 18 residues. V lost 0 bases to trimming and J lost 8 bases; unmatched junction nucleotides: 9. The germline CDR1 and CDR2 sequences are MNHEY and SMNVEV (reference sequence). The DNA of the CDR3 is TGTGCCAGCAGTTTATCCGGAGGGACTAGCGGGAGAGTGGATGAGCAGTTCTTC. This gives the protein CASSLSGGTSGRVDEQFF.